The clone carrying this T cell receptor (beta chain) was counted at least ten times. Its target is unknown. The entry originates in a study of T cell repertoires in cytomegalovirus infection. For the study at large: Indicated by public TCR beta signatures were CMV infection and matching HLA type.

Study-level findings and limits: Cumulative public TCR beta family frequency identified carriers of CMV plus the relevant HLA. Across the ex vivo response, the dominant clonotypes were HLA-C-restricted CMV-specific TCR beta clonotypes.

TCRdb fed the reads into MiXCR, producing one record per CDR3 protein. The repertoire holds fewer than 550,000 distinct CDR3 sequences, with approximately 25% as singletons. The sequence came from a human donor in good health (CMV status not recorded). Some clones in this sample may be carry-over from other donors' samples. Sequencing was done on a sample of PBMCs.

CDR3 sequence reads: CASSPTNPNLAGGQTQYF. The CDR3 nucleotides read TGTGCCAGCAGTCCGACCAACCCAAACTTGGCGGGAGGGCAGACCCAGTACTTC. The J gene is TRBJ2-5, the V gene TRBV12-3 or TRBV12-4, with 9 positions matching TRBD2. J was trimmed by 6 bases and V by 5 bases; bases with no gene match: 19. This CDR3 spans 18 amino acids.